Listed below are T cell receptor beta chains from one sample, sequenced in a study of blood T cell repertoires in COVID-19. Generated by immunoSEQ multiplex PCR, the TCRdb table keeps only in-frame clones and is missing some. The data hold roughly 70,000 clones, with nearly 90% observed a single time. Sequences were obtained from peripheral blood. The source of these receptors is an older man with acute or convalescent COVID-19. The CDR3 runs from the conserved cysteine through the conserved F or W. The D gene is left open where the match is weak. Clone size is stated in some rows and not others, as once, few, many or a class when expanded.

TRBV7-3	TRBJ2-2	few	-	CASTDNGELFF	TGTGCCAGCACGGACAACGGGGAGCTGTTTTTT
TRBV28	TRBJ2-7	-	TRBD2	CASSFSSGRTYEQYF	TGTGCCAGCAGTTTCTCTAGCGGGCGGACCTACGAGCAGTACTTC
TRBV5-1	TRBJ1-1	once	TRBD1	CASSLGQGFTEAFF	TGCGCCAGCAGCCTAGGACAGGGATTCACTGAAGCTTTCTTT
TRBV5-8	TRBJ2-7	-	-	CASSLLSGEWEQYF	TGTGCCAGCAGCTTGCTCTCAGGGGAATGGGAGCAGTACTTC
TRBV5-1	TRBJ2-5	-	TRBD1	CASSLTGPEETQYF	TGCGCCAGCAGCCTGACAGGGCCCGAAGAGACCCAGTACTTC
TRBV5-5	TRBJ1-5	-	-	CASSTGPGRGNQPQHF	TGTGCCAGCAGCACCGGCCCCGGGCGGGGGAATCAGCCCCAGCATTTT
TRBV5-1	TRBJ1-2	-	TRBD1	CASSRRQGDYGYTF	TGCGCCAGCAGCCGGCGACAGGGGGACTATGGCTACACCTTC
TRBV19	TRBJ1-5	-	TRBD1	CASSIREAFTGGVNQPQHF	TGTGCCAGTAGTATAAGGGAGGCATTCACAGGGGGCGTCAATCAGCCCCAGCATTTT
TRBV5-1	TRBJ1-1	-	TRBD1	CASSFSNRGNTEAFF	TGCGCCAGCAGCTTTAGCAACAGGGGGAACACTGAAGCTTTCTTT
TRBV25-1	TRBJ2-3	-	TRBD2	CASSERLAGADTQYF	TGTGCCAGCAGTGAACGACTAGCGGGGGCAGATACGCAGTATTTT
TRBV5-5	TRBJ1-1	few	-	CASSLTGYNTEAFF	TGTGCCAGCAGCTTGACAGGGTATAACACTGAAGCTTTCTTT
TRBV27	TRBJ1-2	-	TRBD1	CASSHQGDGYTF	TGTGCCAGCAGTCATCAGGGGGATGGCTACACCTTC
TRBV27	TRBJ2-3	-	TRBD2	CASSSREGTDTQYF	TGTGCCAGCAGTTCCCGGGAGGGGACAGATACGCAGTATTTT
TRBV5-7	TRBJ2-3	-	TRBD1	CASSLTGGKDTQYF	TGTGCCAGCAGCTTGACAGGGGGAAAAGATACGCAGTATTTT
TRBV5-1	TRBJ1-4	-	TRBD1	CASSLAGQGSNEKLFF	TGCGCCAGCAGCTTGGCGGGACAGGGGTCTAATGAAAAACTGTTTTTT
TRBV7-3	TRBJ2-5	-	TRBD2	CASSLRGGGETQYF	TGTGCCAGCAGCTTACGGGGCGGGGGAGAGACCCAGTACTTC
TRBV5-5	TRBJ1-5	-	-	CASSLALREGNQPQHF	TGTGCCAGCAGCTTGGCCCTCAGGGAAGGCAATCAGCCCCAGCATTTT
TRBV30	TRBJ2-7	-	TRBD1	CAWRRQGALGEQYF	TGTGCCTGGAGACGGCAGGGGGCACTAGGCGAGCAGTACTTC
TRBV9	TRBJ1-2	-	TRBD1	CASSPQGAGVYGYTF	TGTGCCAGCAGCCCCCAGGGGGCAGGGGTCTATGGCTACACCTTC
TRBV2	TRBJ1-2	-	TRBD1	CARDRGHGYTF	TGTGCCAGGGACAGGGGGCATGGCTACACCTTC
TRBV2	TRBJ2-3	-	-	CASRWSGVSTDTQYF	TGTGCCAGCAGATGGAGCGGAGTAAGCACAGATACGCAGTATTTT
TRBV2	TRBJ2-7	-	TRBD2	CASSRHLAGVTAEQYF	TGTGCCAGCAGCAGACACTTAGCGGGAGTGACAGCAGAGCAGTACTTC
TRBV11-3	TRBJ2-1	-	TRBD1	CASSMGRGPGNEQFF	TGTGCCAGCAGCATGGGCAGGGGGCCTGGGAATGAGCAGTTCTTC
TRBV21-1	TRBJ2-5	-	-	CASTRGLETQYF	TGTGCCAGCACGAGAGGGCTAGAGACCCAGTACTTC
TRBV3-1/TRBV3-2	TRBJ2-7	-	-	CASSHGSSYEQYF	TGTGCCAGCAGCCACGGGAGCTCCTACGAGCAGTACTTC
TRBV11-2	TRBJ1-1	-	-	CASSNTGLEAFF	TGTGCCAGCAGTAACACGGGATTAGAAGCTTTCTTT